These 31 T cell receptor beta chains originate from one sample sequenced in a study of CD8 T cells in ankylosing spondylitis. The study's findings and limits: There was a TCR beta motif, made of several highly homologous variants, that appeared characteristic of ankylosing spondylitis blood.

What these receptors recognize is not known. From the 5' RACE reads, TCRdb called clonotypes with MiXCR, one entry per CDR3 protein. The table has under 550,000 distinct CDR3 sequences, roughly 25% seen once; the top ten hold about 1%. The sample comprised blood, either unsorted or a sorted T cell fraction (not recorded which). All receptors come from a male donor with ankylosing spondylitis.

The chain has TRBV20-1 and TRBJ1-2; D remains unclear. From germline, CDR1 is DFQATT and CDR2 SNEGSKA (reference sequence). V was trimmed by 0 bases and J by 2 bases, leaving 7 bases between them. The CDR3 runs 13 residues. CDR3 bases: TGCAGTGCTAGAGATTATGAGAACTATGGCTACACCTTC. Its protein product is CSARDYENYGYTF.

The genes are TRBV12-3 or TRBV12-4 and TRBJ2-1; TRBD1 or TRBD2 may be the D gene (5 bases each). CDR3 length: 15 residues. Trimming removed 0 bases at V and 7 bases at J, with 13 bases between. The CDR3 bases are TGTGCCAGCAGTTTAGCGGGCAGGGCGGGTAATGAGCAGTTCTTC. Protein product: CASSLAGRAGNEQFF.

This chain connects TRBV14 to TRBJ1-1, with D perhaps TRBD1 (5 bases). Trimming stripped 5 bases from V and 6 bases from J, with 13 bases between. The CDR3 length is 13 residues. The germline CDR1 and CDR2 sequences are SGHDN and FVKESK. The CDR3: CASSLDSTSEAFF. The CDR3 nucleotides are TGTGCCAGCAGCTTAGACAGTACGTCTGAAGCTTTCTTT.

The V and J genes are TRBV20-1 and TRBJ2-7; 7 nucleotides match TRBD2. This CDR3 region has 12 residues. V lost 3 bases to trimming and J lost 5 bases; unmatched junction nucleotides: 4. Germline CDR1 reads DFQATT; CDR2 reads SNEGSKA (reference sequence). The CDR3 region has the DNA TGCAGTGCTAGCGGACTAGTTGACGAGCAGTACTTC. This codes for CSASGLVDEQYF.

This clonotype was seen a few times. The DNA for the CDR3 is TGCGCCAGCAGCCTGAGGGAAGGGGTCCCCACTGAAGCTTTCTTT. Translation: CASSLREGVPTEAFF. V and J are TRBV4-1 and TRBJ1-1; the D gene is possibly TRBD1 (5 bases). The ends were cut back, 4 bases at V and 4 bases at J, with 16 bases in the middle. This CDR3 is 15 amino acids long. Germline V CDR1 and CDR2: MGHRA, YSYEKL.

The V call is TRBV7-6, the J call TRBJ1-2, with 7 bases fitting TRBD1. V lost 5 bases to trimming and J lost 6 bases; unmatched junction nucleotides: 9. This CDR3 has 14 residues. Germline loops: CDR1 SGHVS, CDR2 FNYEAQ. The CDR3 protein is CASSQGQAHHGYTF. CDR3 DNA sequence: TGTGCCAGCAGCCAAGGACAGGCTCACCATGGCTACACCTTC.

The table lists this clonotype with a few counts. The chain joins TRBV28 to TRBJ2-3; no reliable D call. The CDR3 sequence is 16 residues long. V lost 1 base and J lost 0, with 11 bases in between. Germline CDR1 is MDHEN and CDR2 is SYDVKM. The CDR3 is CASSLLTLLSTDTQYF. DNA of the CDR3: TGTGCCAGCAGTTTATTGACACTACTAAGCACAGATACGCAGTATTTT.

V and J are TRBV5-1 and TRBJ2-1, with TRBD1 matching 7 bases. V lost 4 bases to trimming and J lost 2 bases; unmatched junction nucleotides: 6. The CDR3 covers 15 residues. CDR1 and CDR2 (germline): SGHRS, YFSETQ. This CDR3 reads CASSVQGFAYNEQFF. CDR3 coding DNA: TGCGCCAGCAGCGTACAGGGGTTCGCCTACAATGAGCAGTTCTTC.

The rearrangement uses TRBV5-1 and TRBJ1-1; tentative D call: TRBD1 (6 bases). The germline V gene has CDR1 SGHRS and CDR2 YFSETQ. V was clipped by 4 bases and J by 4 bases, with 17 bases between them. The CDR3 length is 15 residues. CDR3 loop: CASSIRPRGGTEAFF. CDR3 nucleotides: TGCGCCAGCAGCATCCGACCCAGGGGTGGCACTGAAGCTTTCTTT.

This clonotype was counted between two and nine times. The chain is built from TRBV7-2 and TRBJ1-2, with D tentatively TRBD1 (6 bases). The V end was cut by 4 bases, the J end by 1 base, with 13 bases between. Germline-derived CDR1 and CDR2 are SGHTA and FQGNSA. CDR3 length: 15 amino acids. This CDR3 is CASSSRTDHNYGYTF. The CDR3 DNA follows: TGTGCCAGCAGCTCCAGGACAGACCATAACTATGGCTACACCTTC.

This sequence joins TRBV3-1 and TRBJ2-2; possibly TRBD1 or TRBD2 for D (5 bases each). In germline, CDR1 is LGHDT, CDR2 YNNKEL (reference sequence). The length of the CDR3 is 15 residues. V lost 3 bases to trimming and J lost 5 bases, with 13 bases between them. CDR3 DNA sequence: TGTGCCAGCAGCCACAGGGTTTCGGGGACCGGGGAGCTGTTTTTT. Translated: CASSHRVSGTGELFF.

The rearrangement joins TRBV7-2 to TRBJ2-3, with 8 nucleotides matching TRBD1. This CDR3 has 17 residues. Losses at the gene ends were 5 bases for V and 0 bases for J; bases not matched to a gene: 10. Germline V CDR1 and CDR2: SGHTA, FQGNSA. The CDR3 protein is CASSPGQGASSTDTQYF. The CDR3 DNA follows: TGTGCCAGCAGCCCCGGACAGGGTGCAAGTAGCACAGATACGCAGTATTTT.

This clonotype has at least ten counts. The rearrangement uses TRBV5-5 and TRBJ2-1; a possible D gene is TRBD2 (6 bases). Germline V gives CDR1 SGHKS, CDR2 YYEKEE (reference sequence). Trimming shortened V by 7 bases and J by 4 bases, and 15 bases separated the two germline ends. The CDR3 covers 14 residues. The CDR3 DNA follows: TGTGCCAGCGCGGGCCTAGCGAGTTACAATGAGCAGTTCTTC. This translates into CASAGLASYNEQFF. The whole variable domain, filled in from reference TRBV5-5 and TRBJ2-1, reads DAGVTQSPTHLIKTRGQQVTLRCSPISGHKSVSWYQQVLGQGPQFIFQYYEKEERGRGNFPDRFSARQFPNYSSELNVNALLLGDSALYLCASAGLASYNEQFFGPGTRLTVL.

This chain links TRBV5-1 with TRBJ2-3; D not certain. The CDR3 totals 15 residues. Trimming removed 0 bases at V and 3 bases at J, with 11 bases between. The germline V gene encodes CDR1 SGHRS and CDR2 YFSETQ. The CDR3 sequence is CASSLAEAATDTQYF. The DNA of the CDR3 is TGCGCCAGCAGCTTGGCCGAGGCAGCGACAGATACGCAGTATTTT.

This rearrangement joins TRBV10-2 to TRBJ2-5; D ambiguous. V was pared by 4 bases and J by 2 bases, with 8 bases between. From germline, CDR1 is WSHSY and CDR2 SAAADI. This CDR3 has 13 residues. The CDR3 bases are TGCGCCAGCAGTGTAACTAAACAAGAGACCCAGTACTTC. Translation: CASSVTKQETQYF.

This clonotype has more than one count but fewer than ten. The V call is TRBV20-1, the J call TRBJ2-1; 8 nucleotides align to TRBD2. Germline values: CDR1 DFQATT, CDR2 SNEGSKA (reference sequence). The CDR3 has 17 amino acids. The V segment lost 0 bases and the J segment 0 bases; nucleotides outside the gene matches: 7. CDR3 sequence reads: CSARDFPTSGSYNEQFF. The CDR3 nucleotides read TGCAGTGCTAGAGATTTCCCAACTAGCGGCTCCTACAATGAGCAGTTCTTC.

V is TRBV3-1 and J is TRBJ2-5, with a weak D call TRBD1 (5 bases). CDR3 length: 14 amino acids. V lost 1 base, J lost 5 bases, and 11 bases lay in between. Germline CDR1 reads LGHDT; CDR2 reads YNNKEL (reference sequence). CDR3 coding DNA: TGTGCCAGCAGCCAAGCCGCGGCAGGGGAGACCCAGTACTTC. Residues: CASSQAAAGETQYF.

V and J are TRBV7-2 and TRBJ2-2; D unresolved. The CDR3 spans 15 residues. V was shortened by 5 bases and J by 1 base, with 11 bases between the two germline ends. Germline-derived CDR1 and CDR2 are SGHTA and FQGNSA. In DNA, the CDR3 is TGTGCCAGCAGCCCCTTACGAGGGAACACCGGGGAGCTGTTTTTT. Translating gives CASSPLRGNTGELFF.

Notes on this clonotype: The germline gene is not matched at one end of the junction; a read error may be the cause. This chain uses TRBV7-9 with TRBJ2-3, with D perhaps assigned TRBD1 or TRBD2 (5 bases each). This CDR3 comprises 14 residues. CDR1 is SEHNR and CDR2 is FQNEAQ in the germline V gene (reference sequence). The CDR3 sequence: CASSLGPGTNTQYF. The CDR3 bases are TGTGCCAGCAGCTTGGGACCCGGCACAAATACGCAGTATTTT.

This clonotype was picked up a small number of times. The chain combines TRBV12-3 or TRBV12-4 with TRBJ1-3; D is perhaps TRBD1 (5 bases). V gave up 6 bases and J gave up 0 bases, with 15 bases separating them. The CDR3 is 16 amino acids. The DNA for the CDR3 is TGTGCCAGCAGGTCGGGGCTAACAAGCTCTGGAAACACCATATATTTT. It codes for CASRSGLTSSGNTIYF.

This clonotype has a count of ten or more. The rearrangement uses TRBV3-1 and TRBJ1-2, with D possibly TRBD1 on 5 matching bases. There are 13 residues in the CDR3. Germline CDR1 LGHDT, CDR2 YNNKEL (reference sequence). V gave up 0 bases and J gave up 8 bases, with 10 bases separating them. The CDR3 DNA is TGTGCCAGCAGCCAAGATCAGGGTAGGGGCTACACCTTC. It translates to CASSQDQGRGYTF.

The table lists this clonotype with a few counts. The chain combines TRBV7-2 with TRBJ2-1; D might be TRBD2 (6 bases). Trimming removed 5 bases at V and 0 bases at J, with 14 bases between. In germline, CDR1 is SGHTA, CDR2 FQGNSA. This CDR3 comprises 16 residues. The CDR3 region is CASSRIADSSYNEQFF. CDR3 nucleotide sequence: TGTGCCAGCAGCCGGATAGCGGATAGCTCCTACAATGAGCAGTTCTTC.

The genes are TRBV11-2 and TRBJ1-4, with D uncertain. The V end lost 1 base, the J end lost 6 bases, and 12 bases lay between the germline ends. The length of the CDR3 is 15 residues. The germline V gene has CDR1 SGHAT and CDR2 FQNNGV. The CDR3 DNA follows: TGTGCCAGCAGCTTAGTGGGAAGCGACTATGAAAAACTGTTTTTT. It translates to CASSLVGSDYEKLFF.

The chain combines TRBV5-1 with TRBJ2-3; D ambiguous. Looked up from germline, CDR1 is SGHRS and CDR2 is YFSETQ. CDR3 length: 15 residues. Trimming shortened V by 4 bases and J by 0 bases, and 12 bases separated the two germline ends. CDR3 region: CASSPGRMSTDTQYF. CDR3 bases: TGCGCCAGCAGCCCAGGACGTATGAGCACAGATACGCAGTATTTT. Based on the CDR3 plus reference TRBV5-1 and TRBJ2-3, the full variable domain is KAGVTQTPRYLIKTRGQQVTLSCSPISGHRSVSWYQQTPGQGLQFLFEYFSETQRNKGNFPGRFSGRQFSNSRSEMNVSTLELGDSALYLCASSPGRMSTDTQYFGPGTRLTVL.

This clonotype turned up a few times. V gene TRBV5-1 combines with J gene TRBJ2-1; no clear D. The CDR3 runs 15 residues. V was shortened by 1 base and J by 7 bases, with 15 bases between the two germline ends. Per germline, CDR1 SGHRS and CDR2 YFSETQ. The CDR3 region has the DNA TGCGCCAGCAGCTTGACTTTACATTCACCTAATGAGCAGTTCTTC. It translates to CASSLTLHSPNEQFF.

The rearrangement links TRBV6-1 to TRBJ1-2; D unresolved. This CDR3 comprises 12 residues. CDR1 and CDR2 (germline): MNHNS, SASEGT. Trimming removed 0 bases from V and 5 bases from J, with 4 bases in between. The chain's CDR3 is CASSEAVYGYTF. The CDR3 DNA is TGTGCCAGCAGTGAAGCAGTTTATGGCTACACCTTC.

This clonotype was picked up many times. The chain recombines TRBV5-5 with TRBJ1-2, with D perhaps TRBD1 (5 bases). The ends were cut back, 0 bases at V and 4 bases at J, with 13 bases in the middle. The CDR3 is made up of 15 amino acids. Per the germline V gene, CDR1 is SGHKS and CDR2 is YYEKEE (reference sequence). The CDR3 loop reads CASSLGPQGFYGYTF. The CDR3 DNA sequence: TGTGCCAGCAGCTTGGGGCCCCAGGGCTTCTATGGCTACACCTTC.

This clonotype was detected many times. The chain recombines TRBV5-1 with TRBJ2-1, with D possibly being TRBD2 (5 bases). CDR1 is SGHRS, CDR2 YFSETQ, per germline. This CDR3 is 16 amino acids long. The ends were cut back, 4 bases at V and 5 bases at J, with 19 bases in the middle. The CDR3 DNA reads TGCGCCAGCAGCCCCGGACGGGGTGGTAACAACAATGAGCAGTTCTTC. The encoded protein is CASSPGRGGNNNEQFF.

DNA of the CDR3: TGTGCCAGCAGCTCGTTCGCTAGCGGAACTTACAATGAGCAGTTCTTC. Translating gives CASSSFASGTYNEQFF. This chain links TRBV7-6 with TRBJ2-1; 7 bases line up with TRBD2. The CDR3 covers 16 residues. Per the germline V gene, CDR1 is SGHVS and CDR2 is FNYEAQ. Trimming removed 4 bases from V and 4 bases from J; junction bases left unmatched: 10.

The chain has TRBV19 and TRBJ2-1; possibly TRBD1 for D (6 bases). Between the trimmed V and J ends, which lost 4 bases and 2 bases, there was a span of 15 bases. CDR3 length: 16 amino acids. Germline V CDR1 and CDR2: LNHDA, SQIVND (reference sequence). In DNA, the CDR3 is TGTGCCAGTAGTAAAACTAACAGGGCGGCCTACAATGAGCAGTTCTTC. It specifies CASSKTNRAAYNEQFF.

There are many counts of this clonotype. The gene calls are TRBV5-5 and TRBJ2-2; possible D gene TRBD1, 5 bases. The CDR3 sequence is 14 residues long. Germline loops: CDR1 SGHKS, CDR2 YYEKEE (reference sequence). The V and J ends lost 4 bases and 3 bases respectively, with 10 bases between them. The CDR3 sequence: CASSRSTDTGELFF. Written as DNA, the CDR3 is TGTGCCAGCAGCCGATCGACAGACACCGGGGAGCTGTTTTTT.